This T cell receptor beta chain stems from a study of cytomegalovirus exposure and HLA in healthy donors. Background on the study: The 500 to 850 first-cohort repertoires and the 95 to 150 validation repertoires shared the same platform, a later analysis reported.

Notes on the study in general: The listing of approximately 160 TCR beta chains classed them as cytomegalovirus-associated.

Assay: immunoSEQ multiplex PCR; the TCRdb copy retains only in-frame clones and omits some. The sample has 200,000 to 300,000 clones, roughly 90% seen once. Worth noting for this clone: The antigen remains undetermined.

V shed 6 bases and J 0 bases; nucleotides not matched to a gene: 5. Looked up from germline, CDR1 is ENHRY and CDR2 is SYGVKD. This CDR3 has 15 residues. The receptor was derived from a man between 18 and 29 years old in good health and CMV-seropositive. Sequencing used PBMCs. This sequence joins TRBV10-3 and TRBJ2-1; 7 bases match TRBD1. The CDR3 DNA reads TGTGCCATCAGCAGACAGGGTGGCTCCTACAATGAGCAGTTCTTC. Its translation is CAISRQGGSYNEQFF.